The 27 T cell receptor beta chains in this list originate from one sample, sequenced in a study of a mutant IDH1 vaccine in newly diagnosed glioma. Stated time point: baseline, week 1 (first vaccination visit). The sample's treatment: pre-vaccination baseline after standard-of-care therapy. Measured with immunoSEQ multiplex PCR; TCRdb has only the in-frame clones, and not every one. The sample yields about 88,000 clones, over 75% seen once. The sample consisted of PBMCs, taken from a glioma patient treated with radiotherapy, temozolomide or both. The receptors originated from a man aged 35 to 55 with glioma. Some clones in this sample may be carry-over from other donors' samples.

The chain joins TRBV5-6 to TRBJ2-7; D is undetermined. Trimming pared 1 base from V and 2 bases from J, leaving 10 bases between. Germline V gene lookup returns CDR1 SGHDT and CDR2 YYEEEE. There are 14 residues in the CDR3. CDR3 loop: CASSLLMSAYEQYF. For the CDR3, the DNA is TGTGCCAGCAGCTTGCTCATGTCAGCCTACGAGCAGTACTTC.

The CDR3 spells CATSRGDPQTNTGELFF. The CDR3 nucleotides are TGTGCCACCAGCAGAGGCGATCCACAAACTAACACCGGGGAGCTGTTTTTT. J is TRBJ2-2 and V is TRBV15, with D unresolved. V was pared by 1 base and J by 2 bases, with 14 bases between. CDR1 LNHNV and CDR2 YYDKDF come from the germline V gene (reference sequence). The CDR3 covers 17 residues.

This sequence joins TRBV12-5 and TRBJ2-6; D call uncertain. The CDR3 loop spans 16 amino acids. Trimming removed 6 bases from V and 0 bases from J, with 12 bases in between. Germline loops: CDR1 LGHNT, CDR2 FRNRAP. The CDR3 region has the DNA TGTGCTAGTGGCCGAGACGGTAACTCTGGGGCCAACGTCCTGACTTTC. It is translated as CASGRDGNSGANVLTF.

The CDR3 nucleotides read TGCGCCAGCAGCTTGGCCGGGGGCGCGCCTGAAGCTTTCTTT. Translating it yields CASSLAGGAPEAFF. This chain uses TRBV5-1 with TRBJ1-1; TRBD1 is a possible D gene (6 bases). The V end was cut by 0 bases, the J end by 6 bases, with 12 bases between. Germline-derived CDR1 and CDR2 are SGHRS and YFSETQ. The CDR3 totals 14 residues.

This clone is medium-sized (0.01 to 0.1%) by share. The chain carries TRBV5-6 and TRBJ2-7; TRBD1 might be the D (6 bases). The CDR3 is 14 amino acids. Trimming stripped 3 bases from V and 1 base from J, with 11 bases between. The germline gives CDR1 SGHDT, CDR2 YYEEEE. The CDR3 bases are TGTGCCAGCAGCTACAGGGTTTCTTCCTACGAGCAGTACTTC. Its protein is CASSYRVSSYEQYF.

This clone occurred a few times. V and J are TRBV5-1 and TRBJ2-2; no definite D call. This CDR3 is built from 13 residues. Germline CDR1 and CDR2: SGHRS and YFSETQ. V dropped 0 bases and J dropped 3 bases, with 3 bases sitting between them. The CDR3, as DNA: TGCGCCAGCAGCTTGGCAGACACCGGGGAGCTGTTTTTT. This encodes CASSLADTGELFF.

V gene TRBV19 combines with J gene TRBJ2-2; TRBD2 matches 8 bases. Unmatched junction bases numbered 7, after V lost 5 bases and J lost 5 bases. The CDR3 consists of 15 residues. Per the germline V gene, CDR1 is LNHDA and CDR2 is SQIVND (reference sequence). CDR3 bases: TGTGCCAGTAGTTCCCGGACTAGCCCAACCGGGGAGCTGTTTTTT. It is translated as CASSSRTSPTGELFF.

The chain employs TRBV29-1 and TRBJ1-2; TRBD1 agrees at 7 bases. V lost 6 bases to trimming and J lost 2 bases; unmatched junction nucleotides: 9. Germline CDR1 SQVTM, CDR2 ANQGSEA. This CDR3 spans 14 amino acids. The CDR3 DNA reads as TGCAGCGTGGCAACAGGGGTCGCGAACTATGGCTACACCTTC. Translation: CSVATGVANYGYTF.

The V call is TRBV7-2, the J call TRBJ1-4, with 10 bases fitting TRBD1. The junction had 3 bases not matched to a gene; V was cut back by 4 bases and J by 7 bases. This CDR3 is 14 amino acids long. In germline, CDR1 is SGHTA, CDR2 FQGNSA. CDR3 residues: CASSSRTGGEKLFF. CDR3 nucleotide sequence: TGTGCCAGCAGCTCCAGGACAGGGGGTGAAAAACTGTTTTTT. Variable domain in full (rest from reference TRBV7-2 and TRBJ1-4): GAGVSQSPSNKVTEKGKDVELRCDPISGHTALYWYRQSLGQGLEFLIYFQGNSAPDKSGLPSDRFSAERTGGSVSTLTIQRTQQEDSAVYLCASSSRTGGEKLFFGSGTQLSVL.

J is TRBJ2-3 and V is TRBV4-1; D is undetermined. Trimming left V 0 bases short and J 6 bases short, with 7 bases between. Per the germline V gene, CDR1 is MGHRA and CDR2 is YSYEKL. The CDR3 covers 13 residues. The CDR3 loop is CASSQDPRDTQYF. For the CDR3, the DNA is TGCGCCAGCAGCCAAGATCCCCGGGATACGCAGTATTTT.

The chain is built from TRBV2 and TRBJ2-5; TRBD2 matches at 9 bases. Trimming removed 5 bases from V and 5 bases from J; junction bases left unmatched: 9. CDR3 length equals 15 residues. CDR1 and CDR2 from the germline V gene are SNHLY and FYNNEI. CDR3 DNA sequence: TGTGCCAGCAGTCCCTGGCGGGGGGGCCGTGAGACCCAGTACTTC. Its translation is CASSPWRGGRETQYF. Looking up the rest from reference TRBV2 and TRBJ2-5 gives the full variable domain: EPEVTQTPSHQVTQMGQEVILRCVPISNHLYFYWYRQILGQKVEFLVSFYNNEISEKSEIFDDQFSVERPDGSNFTLKIRSTKLEDSAMYFCASSPWRGGRETQYFGPGTRLLVL.

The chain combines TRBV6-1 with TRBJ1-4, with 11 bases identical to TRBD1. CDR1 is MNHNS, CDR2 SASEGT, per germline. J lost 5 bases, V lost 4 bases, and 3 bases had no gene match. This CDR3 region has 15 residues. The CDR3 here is CASSAGTGGNEKLFF. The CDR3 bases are TGTGCCAGCAGTGCGGGGACAGGGGGAAATGAAAAACTGTTTTTT.

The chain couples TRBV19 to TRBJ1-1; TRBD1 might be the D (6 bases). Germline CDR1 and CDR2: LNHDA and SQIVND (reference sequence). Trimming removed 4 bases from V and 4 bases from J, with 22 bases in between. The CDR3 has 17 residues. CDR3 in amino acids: CASSRVRDISKATEAFF. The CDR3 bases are TGTGCCAGTAGTAGAGTACGGGACATTTCCAAGGCCACTGAAGCTTTCTTT.

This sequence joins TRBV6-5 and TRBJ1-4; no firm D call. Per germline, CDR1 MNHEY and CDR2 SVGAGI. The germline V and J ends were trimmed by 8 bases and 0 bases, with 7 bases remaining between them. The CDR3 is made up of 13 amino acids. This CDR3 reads CASGYATNEKLFF. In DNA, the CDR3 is TGTGCCAGCGGCTATGCAACTAATGAAAAACTGTTTTTT.

CDR3 amino acids: CASSSRDRPVSYEQYF. The CDR3 DNA reads as TGTGCCAGCAGCTCACGCGACAGACCTGTCTCCTACGAGCAGTACTTC. The V and J genes are TRBV13 and TRBJ2-7; maybe TRBD1 (5 bases). Trimming took off 4 bases at V and 0 bases at J, with 16 bases between the two ends. This CDR3 comprises 16 residues. The germline V gene encodes CDR1 PRHDT and CDR2 FYEKMQ (reference sequence).

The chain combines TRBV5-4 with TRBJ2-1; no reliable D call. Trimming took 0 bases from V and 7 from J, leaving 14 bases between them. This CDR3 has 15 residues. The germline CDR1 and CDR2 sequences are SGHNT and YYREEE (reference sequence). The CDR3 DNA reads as TGTGCCAGCAGCTTGGGCCAGACTTACACGAATGAGCAGTTCTTC. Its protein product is CASSLGQTYTNEQFF. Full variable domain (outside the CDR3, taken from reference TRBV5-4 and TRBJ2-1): ETGVTQSPTHLIKTRGQQVTLRCSSQSGHNTVSWYQQALGQGPQFIFQYYREEENGRGNFPPRFSGLQFPNYSSELNVNALELDDSALYLCASSLGQTYTNEQFFGPGTRLTVL.

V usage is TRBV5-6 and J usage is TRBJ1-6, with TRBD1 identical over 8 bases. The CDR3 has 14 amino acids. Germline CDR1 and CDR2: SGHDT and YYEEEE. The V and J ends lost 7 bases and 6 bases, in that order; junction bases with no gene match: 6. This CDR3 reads CASGPDRGNSPLHF. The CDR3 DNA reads TGTGCCAGCGGACCCGACAGGGGTAATTCACCCCTCCACTTT.

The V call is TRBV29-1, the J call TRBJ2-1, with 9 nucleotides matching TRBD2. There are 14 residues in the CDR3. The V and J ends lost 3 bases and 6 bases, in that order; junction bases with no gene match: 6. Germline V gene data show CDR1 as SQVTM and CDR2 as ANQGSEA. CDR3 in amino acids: CSVDGPSGANEQFF. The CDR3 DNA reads TGCAGCGTTGATGGGCCTAGCGGGGCCAATGAGCAGTTCTTC.

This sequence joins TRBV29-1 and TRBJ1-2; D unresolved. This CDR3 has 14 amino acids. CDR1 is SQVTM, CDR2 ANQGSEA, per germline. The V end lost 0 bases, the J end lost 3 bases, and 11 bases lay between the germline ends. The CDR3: CSVEDEEFDYGYTF. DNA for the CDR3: TGCAGCGTTGAAGATGAAGAATTCGACTATGGCTACACCTTC.

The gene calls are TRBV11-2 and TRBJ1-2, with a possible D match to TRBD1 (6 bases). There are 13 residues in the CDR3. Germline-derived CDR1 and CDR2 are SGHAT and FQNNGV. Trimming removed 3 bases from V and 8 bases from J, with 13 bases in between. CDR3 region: CASSLGGSGGYTF. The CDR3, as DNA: TGTGCCAGCAGCTTGGGGGGCTCGGGGGGCTACACCTTC. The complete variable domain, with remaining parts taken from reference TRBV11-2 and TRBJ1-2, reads EAGVAQSPRYKIIEKRQSVAFWCNPISGHATLYWYQQILGQGPKLLIQFQNNGVVDDSQLPKDRFSAERLKGVDSTLKIQPAKLEDSAVYLCASSLGGSGGYTFGSGTRLTVV.

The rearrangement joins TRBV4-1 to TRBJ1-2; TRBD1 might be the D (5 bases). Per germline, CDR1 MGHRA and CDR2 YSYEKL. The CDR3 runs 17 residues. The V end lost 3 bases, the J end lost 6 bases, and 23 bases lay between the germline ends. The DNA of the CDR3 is TGCGCCAGCAGCCAGGTGGAACGGGGGGGGTTTATTGATGGCTACACCTTC. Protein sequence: CASSQVERGGFIDGYTF.

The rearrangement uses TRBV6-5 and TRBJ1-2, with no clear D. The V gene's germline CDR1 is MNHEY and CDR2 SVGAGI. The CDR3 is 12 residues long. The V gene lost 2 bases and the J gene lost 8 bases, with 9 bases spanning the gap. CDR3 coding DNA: TGTGCCAGCAGTTACCCAGGAACGGGCTACACCTTC. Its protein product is CASSYPGTGYTF.

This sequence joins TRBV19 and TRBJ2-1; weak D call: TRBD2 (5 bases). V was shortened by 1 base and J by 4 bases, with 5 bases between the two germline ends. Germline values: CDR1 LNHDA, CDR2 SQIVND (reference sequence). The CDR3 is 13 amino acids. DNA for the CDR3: TGTGCCAGTAGTATAGGAGGGTACAATGAGCAGTTCTTC. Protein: CASSIGGYNEQFF.

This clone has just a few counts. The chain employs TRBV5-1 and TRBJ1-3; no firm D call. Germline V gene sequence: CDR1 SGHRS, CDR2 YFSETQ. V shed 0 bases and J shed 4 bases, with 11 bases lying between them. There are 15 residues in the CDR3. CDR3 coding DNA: TGCGCCAGCAGCTTGGTGACCGGGGAAGGAAACACCATATATTTT. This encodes CASSLVTGEGNTIYF.

Written as DNA, the CDR3 is TGTGCCAGCAGCTACCAAGGGGGCTACGAGCAGTACTTC. It is translated as CASSYQGGYEQYF. The rearrangement links TRBV7-9 to TRBJ2-7; D is perhaps TRBD1 (6 bases). Between the trimmed V and J ends, which lost 4 bases and 3 bases, there was a span of 10 bases. Germline assignment: CDR1 SEHNR and CDR2 FQNEAQ (reference sequence). There are 13 residues in the CDR3.

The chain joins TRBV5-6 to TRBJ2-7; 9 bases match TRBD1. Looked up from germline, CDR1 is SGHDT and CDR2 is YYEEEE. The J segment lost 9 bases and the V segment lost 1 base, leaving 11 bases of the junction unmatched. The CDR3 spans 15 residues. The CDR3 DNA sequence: TGTGCCAGCAGCTTGTCCGGGACAGGGACCTTTGGGCAGTACTTC. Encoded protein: CASSLSGTGTFGQYF.

CDR3 protein: CASSQEPPGRVHSPLHF. In DNA, the CDR3 is TGCGCCAGCAGCCAAGAGCCCCCAGGGAGGGTTCATTCACCCCTCCACTTT. This chain connects TRBV4-1 to TRBJ1-6; D is perhaps TRBD1 (5 bases). CDR1 MGHRA and CDR2 YSYEKL come from the germline V gene. Trimming pared 0 bases from V and 8 bases from J, leaving 17 bases between. This CDR3 spans 17 amino acids.